Listed below are T cell receptor beta chains from one sample, sequenced in a study of T-cell memory formation after mild COVID-19. One entry per CDR3 protein results from TCRdb running MiXCR on the 5' RACE reads. The repertoire has under 200,000 distinct CDR3 sequences, around 10% of them found once; the top ten carry roughly 3.8%. The specimen sequenced was PBMCs or a T cell subset sorted from them (not recorded which). The receptors originated from a man aged 18-30 years who had mild COVID-19 (a few samples of this study predate the infection). Cell type and time point are not known. CDR3s include the opening cysteine and the closing phenylalanine or tryptophan. A D gene is named only where the DNA matches it firmly. Where a row states a size, it is once, few, many or the class of an expanded clone; other rows omit it.

clone_size d_call j_call v_call cdr3_aa cdr3_nt
many . TRBJ1-2 TRBV5-1 CASSYGAQPPTF TGCGCCAGCAGCTATGGGGCACAGCCACCCACCTTC
few . TRBJ1-6 TRBV2 CASSISDSHNSPLHF TGTGCCAGCAGTATATCGGACAGCCATAATTCACCCCTCCACTTT
. TRBD1 TRBJ1-3 TRBV15 CATSRRVGQAISLGTIYF TGTGCCACCAGCAGACGGGTCGGACAGGCGATTTCTCTTGGCACCATATATTTT
many . TRBJ1-2 TRBV6-6 CASRGPSASLLYGYTF TGTGCCAGCAGGGGCCCTTCCGCTAGCTTGCTCTATGGCTACACCTTC
few . TRBJ1-6 TRBV12-3/TRBV12-4 CASSPGLRLESYNSPLHF TGTGCCAGCAGTCCCGGCCTGAGGCTTGAATCCTATAATTCACCCCTCCACTTT
many . TRBJ2-3 TRBV4-1 CASSQENSPSTDTQYF TGCGCCAGCAGCCAAGAGAACAGCCCTAGCACAGATACGCAGTATTTT
many TRBD1 TRBJ2-7 TRBV5-1 CASSLGDRVMGEQYF TGCGCCAGCAGCTTGGGCGACAGGGTCATGGGCGAGCAGTACTTC
many . TRBJ2-1 TRBV5-1 CASSLVPGQADEQFF TGCGCCAGCAGCTTGGTACCGGGCCAGGCCGATGAGCAGTTCTTC
. . TRBJ1-2 TRBV5-4 CASSLGGAQGYTF TGTGCCAGCAGCTTGGGAGGGGCTCAGGGCTACACCTTC
. . TRBJ1-2 TRBV7-2 CASRPRIANYGYTF TGTGCCAGCAGGCCTCGGATAGCTAACTATGGCTACACCTTC
few . TRBJ2-5 TRBV12-3/TRBV12-4 CASSLMAHGETQYF TGTGCCAGCAGTTTAATGGCCCACGGGGAGACCCAGTACTTC
. TRBD2 TRBJ2-2 TRBV15 CATSRTGTSAGELFF TGTGCCACCAGCAGAACCGGGACTAGCGCCGGGGAGCTGTTTTTT
. TRBD1 TRBJ1-6 TRBV15 CATSRWWDSQLGSPLHF TGTGCCACCAGCAGGTGGTGGGACAGCCAACTAGGTTCACCCCTCCACTTT
few . TRBJ2-6 TRBV5-6 CASSLEQHSGANVLTF TGTGCCAGCAGCTTGGAACAGCACTCTGGGGCCAACGTCCTGACTTTC
. TRBD1 TRBJ1-6 TRBV12-3/TRBV12-4 CASSLGQGSSYNSPLHF TGTGCCAGCAGTCTGGGACAGGGTAGCTCCTATAATTCACCCCTCCACTTT
few TRBD1 TRBJ2-7 TRBV7-2 CASSPGQGSSYEQYF TGTGCCAGCAGCCCGGGACAGGGGTCCTCCTACGAGCAGTACTTC
few TRBD1 TRBJ1-2 TRBV27 CASSRYSGTGGEWGYTF TGTGCCAGCAGTCGATACTCCGGGACAGGGGGCGAGTGGGGCTACACCTTC
few . TRBJ1-2 TRBV5-1 CASSPDAFYGYTF TGCGCCAGCAGCCCGGATGCATTTTATGGCTACACCTTC
medium-sized . TRBJ2-7 TRBV7-2 CASSIYAGQWDYEQYF TGTGCCAGCAGCATCTATGCGGGACAGTGGGACTACGAGCAGTACTTC
few . TRBJ1-3 TRBV7-9 CASSLTLTRNTIYF TGTGCCAGCAGTTTGACTCTAACTAGGAACACCATATATTTT
many . TRBJ1-5 TRBV28 CASNPTLQPQHF TGTGCCAGCAACCCGACACTGCAGCCCCAGCATTTT
many . TRBJ2-1 TRBV7-9 CASRREEGNEQFF TGTGCCAGCCGCAGGGAGGAGGGCAATGAGCAGTTCTTC
few . TRBJ1-2 TRBV12-3/TRBV12-4 CASSSARGYTF TGTGCCAGCAGTTCTGCCCGAGGCTACACCTTC
few . TRBJ2-5 TRBV6-5 CASSYSSGGRRDF TGTGCCAGCAGTTACTCCTCCGGGGGGCGGAGGGACTTC
few TRBD1 TRBJ1-2 TRBV20-1 CSARDQGQGNYGYTF TGCAGTGCTAGAGATCAGGGACAGGGAAACTATGGCTACACCTTC
. . TRBJ1-1 TRBV5-1 CASSLVSTTEAFF TGCGCCAGCAGCTTGGTGTCGACCACTGAAGCTTTCTTT
few TRBD1 TRBJ1-2 TRBV11-2 CASSQPGQGIYGYTF TGTGCCAGCAGCCAACCGGGACAGGGGATTTATGGCTACACCTTC
few . TRBJ2-1 TRBV25-1 CASSDIGGIPYNEQFF TGTGCCAGCAGCGATATAGGGGGGATTCCTTACAATGAGCAGTTCTTC
few TRBD1 TRBJ2-1 TRBV20-1 CSALPGQTLNEQFF TGCAGTGCCCTACCGGGACAGACCCTCAATGAGCAGTTCTTC
few TRBD2 TRBJ2-3 TRBV4-1 CASSHQLAGGSDTQYF TGCGCCAGCAGCCACCAACTAGCGGGGGGGTCGGATACGCAGTATTTT
many . TRBJ1-2 TRBV6-5 CASSYSASYGYTF TGTGCCAGCAGTTACTCTGCCAGCTATGGCTACACCTTC
few TRBD1 TRBJ1-6 TRBV6-5 CASRPDRGTFDSPLHF TGTGCCAGCAGACCCGACAGGGGGACGTTCGATTCACCCCTCCACTTT
. . TRBJ2-2 TRBV6-5 CASSYSNSGGGHTGELFF TGTGCCAGCAGTTACTCGAATTCCGGGGGCGGGCACACCGGGGAGCTGTTTTTT
few TRBD1 TRBJ2-7 TRBV10-3 CAIRAGGYEQYF TGTGCCATCAGGGCAGGGGGTTACGAGCAGTACTTC
many . TRBJ1-1 TRBV12-3/TRBV12-4 CASRTSMEGTEAFF TGTGCCAGCAGGACTTCAATGGAAGGAACTGAAGCTTTCTTT
. TRBD2 TRBJ2-2 TRBV4-3 CASSHGGGAGGELFF TGCGCCAGCAGCCACGGCGGGGGGGCCGGCGGGGAGCTGTTTTTT
few . TRBJ1-2 TRBV5-4 CASSFVTGEDYGYTF TGTGCCAGCAGCTTCGTGACAGGAGAGGACTATGGCTACACCTTC
few . TRBJ2-1 TRBV19 CASSNRNEQFF TGTGCCAGTAGTAACCGAAATGAGCAGTTCTTC
. TRBD1 TRBJ1-2 TRBV12-3/TRBV12-4 CASSWTGSNYGYTF TGTGCCAGCAGTTGGACAGGGTCTAACTATGGCTACACCTTC
few . TRBJ2-3 TRBV6-2/TRBV6-3 CASIPGSGTDTQYF TGTGCCAGCATCCCGGGGTCGGGCACAGATACGCAGTATTTT
. TRBD2 TRBJ2-1 TRBV4-2 CASSPATSGTYNEQFF TGTGCCAGCAGCCCTGCGACTAGCGGGACCTACAATGAGCAGTTCTTC
. . TRBJ2-5 TRBV27 CASSFDRIETQYF TGTGCCAGCAGTTTCGACAGGATAGAGACCCAGTACTTC
. . TRBJ2-5 TRBV10-3 CAISTQGGETQYF TGTGCCATCAGTACCCAGGGGGGGGAGACCCAGTACTTC
many . TRBJ2-1 TRBV7-8 CASSLARGDEQFF TGTGCCAGCAGCTTAGCCAGGGGGGATGAGCAGTTCTTC
few . TRBJ2-5 TRBV7-2 CASSLVSHLRETQYF TGTGCCAGCAGCTTAGTGTCCCATTTACGCGAGACCCAGTACTTC
. TRBD2 TRBJ2-1 TRBV6-5 CASTLNVAGGHNEQFF TGTGCCAGCACCCTAAACGTAGCGGGGGGGCACAATGAGCAGTTCTTC
few . TRBJ2-1 TRBV14 CASSQEYWGTDNEQFF TGTGCCAGCAGCCAAGAATATTGGGGGACCGACAATGAGCAGTTCTTC
many . TRBJ2-2 TRBV7-9 CASSKEEPGELFF TGTGCCAGCAGTAAAGAAGAACCCGGGGAGCTGTTTTTT
. TRBD1 TRBJ2-7 TRBV7-2 CASSPLQGRFGEQYF TGTGCCAGCAGCCCGCTACAGGGGCGCTTTGGGGAGCAGTACTTC
many . TRBJ1-1 TRBV7-2 CASSTQANTEAFF TGTGCCAGCAGCACCCAGGCGAACACTGAAGCTTTCTTT
few TRBD2 TRBJ2-2 TRBV6-6 CASSFPRLAVRTGELFF TGTGCCAGCAGTTTCCCCCGACTAGCGGTTCGCACCGGGGAGCTGTTTTTT
. TRBD1 TRBJ2-3 TRBV7-2 CASTQGTGVGDTQYF TGTGCCAGCACCCAGGGGACAGGGGTTGGAGATACGCAGTATTTT
. . TRBJ2-4 TRBV21-1 CASSRDRVLVAKNIQYF TGTGCCAGCAGCAGGGACAGGGTTCTTGTGGCCAAAAACATTCAGTACTTC
. . TRBJ1-1 TRBV6-4 CASSVVAGNTEAFF TGTGCCAGCAGTGTCGTGGCGGGGAACACTGAAGCTTTCTTT
few . TRBJ1-2 TRBV28 CASSRPGSYGYTF TGTGCCAGCAGTCGCCCGGGAAGCTATGGCTACACCTTC